Listed below are T cell receptor beta chains from one sample, sequenced in a study of T cells after posttransplantation cyclophosphamide. Sequencing was performed with immunoSEQ multiplex PCR; in TCRdb, only in-frame clones are kept and a portion is missing. The data show tens of thousands of clones, with none appearing a single time. The starting material was PBMCs, obtained after allogeneic stem cell transplant with posttransplant cyclophosphamide. The receptors originated from a male patient younger than 30 who received an allogeneic stem cell transplant from a related donor, was CMV-positive, and had no GVHD. Some T cells may be transferred from the graft donor. CDR3s include the opening cysteine and the closing phenylalanine or tryptophan. Each record gives: clone size, V gene, J gene, D gene, CDR3 DNA, CDR3 protein. The D gene is left open where the match is weak. Size is stated for part of the rows, as once, few or many counts, or as a class when the clone is expanded.

clone_size: many; v_call: TRBV5-1; j_call: TRBJ1-6; d_call: TRBD1; cdr3_nt: TGCGCCAGCAGCTTAGTCACAGGGGAGAATTCACCCCTCCACTTT; cdr3_aa: CASSLVTGENSPLHF
clone_size: many; v_call: TRBV5-1; j_call: TRBJ2-2; d_call: TRBD2; cdr3_nt: TGCGCCAGCAGCCCCTGGCCGAGCGGGAGGGCCGGGGAGCTGTTTTTT; cdr3_aa: CASSPWPSGRAGELFF
clone_size: many; v_call: TRBV9; j_call: TRBJ2-7; d_call: -; cdr3_nt: TGTGCCAGCAGCGTAGCCTCGAGCTACGAGCAGTACTTC; cdr3_aa: CASSVASSYEQYF
clone_size: many; v_call: TRBV14; j_call: TRBJ2-1; d_call: TRBD2; cdr3_nt: TGTGCCAGCAGCCTAGCGGGGGGGAGCTCCTACAATGAGCAGTTCTTC; cdr3_aa: CASSLAGGSSYNEQFF
clone_size: many; v_call: TRBV12-1; j_call: TRBJ2-1; d_call: -; cdr3_nt: TGTGCCAGCAGCTTTGTTTTCGGGACTAGCATCAATGAGCAGTTCTTC; cdr3_aa: CASSFVFGTSINEQFF
clone_size: many; v_call: TRBV5-1; j_call: TRBJ1-4; d_call: TRBD1; cdr3_nt: TGCGCCAGCAGCTTGGGGGGACAGGGTACAGGTGAAAAACTGTTTTTT; cdr3_aa: CASSLGGQGTGEKLFF
clone_size: many; v_call: TRBV27; j_call: TRBJ2-7; d_call: TRBD1; cdr3_nt: TGTGCCAGCAGTTTATCCCCGACAGGGGTAAACTACGAGCAGTACTTC; cdr3_aa: CASSLSPTGVNYEQYF
clone_size: many; v_call: TRBV6-1; j_call: TRBJ2-7; d_call: TRBD1; cdr3_nt: TGTGCCAGCAGCAGGACAGGGAACCCCTACGAGCAGTACTTC; cdr3_aa: CASSRTGNPYEQYF
clone_size: many; v_call: TRBV27; j_call: TRBJ1-5; d_call: TRBD1; cdr3_nt: TGTGCCAGCAGTTTACTGGGACAGGGTAGACAGCCCCAGCATTTT; cdr3_aa: CASSLLGQGRQPQHF
clone_size: few; v_call: TRBV6-5; j_call: TRBJ2-5; d_call: -; cdr3_nt: TGTGCCAGCAGTACGATACTAGGGACCCAGTACTTC; cdr3_aa: CASSTILGTQYF
clone_size: few; v_call: TRBV23-1; j_call: TRBJ2-1; d_call: -; cdr3_nt: TGCGCCAGCAGTCAATACGCACAGGACAATGAGCAGTTCTTC; cdr3_aa: CASSQYAQDNEQFF
clone_size: -; v_call: TRBV2; j_call: TRBJ2-1; d_call: TRBD2; cdr3_nt: TGTGCCAGAGATTTCCTAGCGGGGTCGAAGGATGAGCAGTTCTTC; cdr3_aa: CARDFLAGSKDEQFF
clone_size: many; v_call: TRBV4-1; j_call: TRBJ1-1; d_call: -; cdr3_nt: TGCGCCAGCAGCCAGGTTAGAGGTACCGGGCAGGGTTATGAAGCTTTCTTT; cdr3_aa: CASSQVRGTGQGYEAFF
clone_size: many; v_call: TRBV18; j_call: TRBJ2-2; d_call: TRBD1; cdr3_nt: TGTGCCAGCTCACCCGACAGGGGGCTTACCGGGGAGCTGTTTTTT; cdr3_aa: CASSPDRGLTGELFF
clone_size: many; v_call: TRBV11-1; j_call: TRBJ2-1; d_call: TRBD2; cdr3_nt: TGTGCCAGCAGCTCAGGGCGGTTCGGGACTAGCGGGAACAATGAGCAGTTCTTC; cdr3_aa: CASSSGRFGTSGNNEQFF
clone_size: many; v_call: TRBV7-2; j_call: TRBJ2-7; d_call: -; cdr3_nt: TGTGCCAGCAGCTCCACATCGGGTTACGAGCAGTACTTC; cdr3_aa: CASSSTSGYEQYF
clone_size: many; v_call: TRBV4-3; j_call: TRBJ1-2; d_call: -; cdr3_nt: TGCGCCAGCAGCCAAGTCGGGTTCGGCGGTTATGGCTACACCTTC; cdr3_aa: CASSQVGFGGYGYTF
clone_size: few; v_call: TRBV19; j_call: TRBJ2-3; d_call: -; cdr3_nt: TGTGCCAGTAGCGACGCCAGGGGACCAGATACGCAGTATTTT; cdr3_aa: CASSDARGPDTQYF
clone_size: many; v_call: TRBV5-1; j_call: TRBJ2-3; d_call: TRBD2; cdr3_nt: TGCGCCAGCAGCTTGGCGGGACTAGCGGGAGATACGCAGTATTTT; cdr3_aa: CASSLAGLAGDTQYF
clone_size: many; v_call: TRBV15; j_call: TRBJ2-7; d_call: -; cdr3_nt: TGTGCCACCAGCAGAGACAGTCTGTACGAGCAGTACTTC; cdr3_aa: CATSRDSLYEQYF
clone_size: many; v_call: TRBV19; j_call: TRBJ2-5; d_call: -; cdr3_nt: TGTGCCAGTAGTTCCGGACAGACGGAGACCCAGTACTTC; cdr3_aa: CASSSGQTETQYF
clone_size: many; v_call: TRBV19; j_call: TRBJ2-6; d_call: -; cdr3_nt: TGTGCCACAGACTCTGGGGCCAACGTCCTGACTTTC; cdr3_aa: CATDSGANVLTF
clone_size: many; v_call: TRBV7-9; j_call: TRBJ2-2; d_call: TRBD2; cdr3_nt: TGTGCCAGCAGCCCCCGACTAGCGGGAGATGAGAGCGGGGAGCTGTTTTTT; cdr3_aa: CASSPRLAGDESGELFF
clone_size: many; v_call: TRBV27; j_call: TRBJ2-4; d_call: -; cdr3_nt: TGTGCCACAGGAAAGGGGCAGGCGAACCTAGCCAAAAACATTCAGTACTTC; cdr3_aa: CATGKGQANLAKNIQYF
clone_size: many; v_call: TRBV9; j_call: TRBJ2-7; d_call: TRBD1; cdr3_nt: TGTGCCAGCAGCGTAGAAGGGACAGGATTCTACGAGCAGTACTTC; cdr3_aa: CASSVEGTGFYEQYF
clone_size: many; v_call: TRBV5-1; j_call: TRBJ2-1; d_call: -; cdr3_nt: TGCGCCAGCAGCTTGGCCGAGGCAAACCGTTACAATGAGCAGTTCTTC; cdr3_aa: CASSLAEANRYNEQFF
clone_size: many; v_call: TRBV28; j_call: TRBJ1-1; d_call: -; cdr3_nt: TGTGCCGTCGGGCTCCAGGGCGTGAACACTGAAGCTTTCTTT; cdr3_aa: CAVGLQGVNTEAFF
clone_size: few; v_call: TRBV6-1; j_call: TRBJ2-1; d_call: TRBD1; cdr3_nt: TGTGCCAGCACCAGGGGGACATCGGTCAATGAGCAGTTCTTC; cdr3_aa: CASTRGTSVNEQFF
clone_size: -; v_call: TRBV23-1; j_call: TRBJ2-2; d_call: TRBD2; cdr3_nt: TGCGCCAGCAGTCAATCGGAAGTGACTAATAAGTCTTGCGGGAGGGCCGACGGGGAGCTGTTTTTT; cdr3_aa: CASSQSEVTNKSCGRADGELFF
clone_size: many; v_call: TRBV5-7; j_call: TRBJ1-5; d_call: -; cdr3_nt: TGTGCCAGCAGCTCCCGAACCCTGCTGAGAGAGTGTCAGCCCCAGCATTTT; cdr3_aa: CASSSRTLLRECQPQHF
clone_size: many; v_call: TRBV7-6; j_call: TRBJ2-7; d_call: -; cdr3_nt: TGTGCCAGCAGCGGATCCACTAGTATGGGCGCAGCCTACGAGCAGTACTTC; cdr3_aa: CASSGSTSMGAAYEQYF
clone_size: many; v_call: TRBV27; j_call: TRBJ1-1; d_call: -; cdr3_nt: TGTGCCAGCAGGGAACAGGGTTTTATGAACACTGAAGCTTTCTTT; cdr3_aa: CASREQGFMNTEAFF
clone_size: many; v_call: TRBV7-6; j_call: TRBJ1-2; d_call: TRBD1; cdr3_nt: TGTGCCAGCAGCTTAGCGCAGGGGGCGTATGGCTACACCTTC; cdr3_aa: CASSLAQGAYGYTF
clone_size: many; v_call: TRBV28; j_call: TRBJ1-5; d_call: TRBD1; cdr3_nt: TGTGCCAGCAGTTCCACCGTGACAGGGGATCAGCCCCAGCATTTT; cdr3_aa: CASSSTVTGDQPQHF
clone_size: many; v_call: TRBV5-5; j_call: TRBJ1-4; d_call: -; cdr3_nt: TGTGCCAGCGCCTCCCCAGGGCCTAATGAAAAACTGTTTTTT; cdr3_aa: CASASPGPNEKLFF
clone_size: many; v_call: TRBV6-6; j_call: TRBJ2-1; d_call: TRBD2; cdr3_nt: TGTGCCAGCAGGCCAACTAGCGGGGGGTCGAACAATGAGCAGTTCTTC; cdr3_aa: CASRPTSGGSNNEQFF
clone_size: many; v_call: TRBV2; j_call: TRBJ1-4; d_call: TRBD1; cdr3_nt: TGTGCCAGCAGGAAAGGACAGGGGGCGCCTAATGAAAAACTGTTTTTT; cdr3_aa: CASRKGQGAPNEKLFF
clone_size: many; v_call: TRBV18; j_call: TRBJ1-1; d_call: TRBD1; cdr3_nt: TGTGCCAGCTCACAACAGGGGTTGGGCACTGAAGCTTTCTTT; cdr3_aa: CASSQQGLGTEAFF
clone_size: many; v_call: TRBV7-9; j_call: TRBJ2-7; d_call: -; cdr3_nt: TGTGCCAGCAGCTCCGATTTACAGGGAATCTACTACGAGCAGTACTTC; cdr3_aa: CASSSDLQGIYYEQYF
clone_size: few; v_call: TRBV7-2; j_call: TRBJ2-3; d_call: TRBD1; cdr3_nt: TGTGCCAGCAGCCCAGTGGGACAGGGGGGACCAAAAGATACGCAGTATTTT; cdr3_aa: CASSPVGQGGPKDTQYF
clone_size: many; v_call: TRBV2; j_call: TRBJ2-1; d_call: TRBD2; cdr3_nt: TGTGCCAGCAGTGACCCAGCGGGAGTTTCGGATGAGCAGTTCTTC; cdr3_aa: CASSDPAGVSDEQFF
clone_size: many; v_call: TRBV4-1; j_call: TRBJ1-5; d_call: -; cdr3_nt: TGCGCCAGCAGCCAAGATGCGTTTCGTCAGCCCCAGCATTTT; cdr3_aa: CASSQDAFRQPQHF
clone_size: many; v_call: TRBV4-1; j_call: TRBJ2-2; d_call: -; cdr3_nt: TGCGCCAGCAGCCACCGGGTCGGCGGGGTGAACACCGGGGAGCTGTTTTTT; cdr3_aa: CASSHRVGGVNTGELFF
clone_size: many; v_call: TRBV5-4; j_call: TRBJ2-7; d_call: -; cdr3_nt: TGTGCCAGCAGCTCGTCAACCCAGGAGCAGTACTTC; cdr3_aa: CASSSSTQEQYF